The next 2 T cell receptor beta chains were all read from a single sample in a study of cytomegalovirus exposure and HLA in healthy donors. The data were produced by immunoSEQ multiplex PCR, yet TCRdb's version contains in-frame clones alone and is incomplete. The table has around 250,000 clones, nearly 90% seen once. The specimen was PBMCs. These receptors were obtained from a woman in her late teens or twenties in good health and CMV-seronegative.

The chain is built from TRBV13 and TRBJ1-1; D is perhaps TRBD1 (5 bases). Germline loops: CDR1 PRHDT, CDR2 FYEKMQ (reference sequence). V was shortened by 1 base and J by 1 base, with 7 bases between the two germline ends. This CDR3 comprises 14 residues. CDR3 region: CASSLEGRNTEAFF. The CDR3 DNA reads TGTGCCAGCAGCTTAGAGGGGCGGAACACTGAAGCTTTCTTT. The variable domain in full, completed from reference TRBV13 and TRBJ1-1, reads AAGVIQSPRHLIKEKRETATLKCYPIPRHDTVYWYQQGPGQDPQFLISFYEKMQSDKGSIPDRFSAQQFSDYHSELNMSSLELGDSALYFCASSLEGRNTEAFFGQGTRLTVV.

The DNA for the CDR3 is TGTGCCAGTATTGCACAGGGGGGTTATAGCAATCAGCCCCAGCATTTT. Translation: CASIAQGGYSNQPQHF. V and J are TRBV19 and TRBJ1-5; 8 bases map to TRBD1. V gave up 7 bases and J gave up 0 bases; unmatched junction bases: 8. The V gene's germline CDR1 is LNHDA and CDR2 SQIVND (reference sequence). This CDR3 has 16 residues.